The sequence of this T cell receptor (beta chain) was determined in a study of long-term antiretroviral therapy in people with HIV. Study outcomes and limitations: Pre-ART expanded TRB clones stayed dominant throughout, though often decreasing after ART.

With survey level as its setting, the immunoSEQ assay was v3.0. The repertoire was sequenced with immunoSEQ multiplex PCR; TCRdb's copy has only in-frame clones and lacks some. Of roughly 40,000 clones in the sample, 65% to 90% were seen once. V was clipped by 3 bases and J by 3 bases, with 3 bases between them. CDR1 and CDR2 from the germline V gene are MNHEY and SMNVEV (reference sequence). This CDR3 comprises 13 residues. As to this clone: Its target is unknown.

The V gene is TRBV27, the J gene TRBJ2-6; D is undetermined. The TCR sequence derives from a woman between 18 and 29 years old with HIV. The input for sequencing was unsorted PBMCs, taken just before starting antiretroviral therapy. The CDR3, as DNA: TGTGCCAGCAGTTTCGGTGGGGCCAACGTCCTGACTTTC. Translated, it gives CASSFGGANVLTF.